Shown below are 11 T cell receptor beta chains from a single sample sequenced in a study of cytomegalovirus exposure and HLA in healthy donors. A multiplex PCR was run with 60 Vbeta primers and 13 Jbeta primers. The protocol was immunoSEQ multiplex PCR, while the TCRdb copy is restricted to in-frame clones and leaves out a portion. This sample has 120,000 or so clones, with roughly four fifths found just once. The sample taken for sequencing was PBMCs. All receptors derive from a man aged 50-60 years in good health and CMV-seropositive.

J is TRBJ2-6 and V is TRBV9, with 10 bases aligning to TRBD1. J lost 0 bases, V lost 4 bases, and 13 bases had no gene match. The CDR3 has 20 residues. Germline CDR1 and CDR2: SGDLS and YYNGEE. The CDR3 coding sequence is TGTGCCAGCAGCAAAAAGACAGGGGGCGGGAGCAACTCTGGGGCCAACGTCCTGACTTTC. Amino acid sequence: CASSKKTGGGSNSGANVLTF.

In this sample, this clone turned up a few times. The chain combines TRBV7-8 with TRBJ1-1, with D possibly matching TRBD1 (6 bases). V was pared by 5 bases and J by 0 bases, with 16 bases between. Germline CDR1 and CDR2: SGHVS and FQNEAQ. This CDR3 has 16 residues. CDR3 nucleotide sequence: TGTGCCAGCAGCCGCCGGGACATACCCTTGAACACTGAAGCTTTCTTT. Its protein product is CASSRRDIPLNTEAFF.

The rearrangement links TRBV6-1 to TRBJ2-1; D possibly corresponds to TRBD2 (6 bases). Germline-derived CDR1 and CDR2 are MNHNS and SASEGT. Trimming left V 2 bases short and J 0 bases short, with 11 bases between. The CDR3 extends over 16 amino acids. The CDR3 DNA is TGTGCCAGCAGTGAACTGGTCGGGAGCTCCTACAATGAGCAGTTCTTC. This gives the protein CASSELVGSSYNEQFF.

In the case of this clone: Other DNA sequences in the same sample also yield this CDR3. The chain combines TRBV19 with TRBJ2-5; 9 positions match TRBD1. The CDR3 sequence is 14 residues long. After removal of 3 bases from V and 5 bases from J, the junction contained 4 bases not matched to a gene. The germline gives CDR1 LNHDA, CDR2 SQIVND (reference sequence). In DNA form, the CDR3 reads TGTGCCAGTAGTATCTTCGGACAGGGGGAGACCCAGTACTTC. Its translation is CASSIFGQGETQYF.

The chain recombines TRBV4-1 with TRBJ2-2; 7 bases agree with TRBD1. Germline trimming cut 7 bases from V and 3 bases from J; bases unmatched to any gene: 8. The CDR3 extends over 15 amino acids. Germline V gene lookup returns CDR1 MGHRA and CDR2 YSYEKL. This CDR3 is CASTRQGADTGELFF. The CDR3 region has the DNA TGCGCCAGCACCCGACAGGGAGCGGACACCGGGGAGCTGTTTTTT.

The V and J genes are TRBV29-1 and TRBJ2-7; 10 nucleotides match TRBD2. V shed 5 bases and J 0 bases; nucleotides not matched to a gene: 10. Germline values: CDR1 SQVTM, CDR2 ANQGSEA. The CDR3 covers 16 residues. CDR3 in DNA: TGCAGCGTTACCCTCGGACTAGCGGTGATCTCCTACGAGCAGTACTTC. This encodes CSVTLGLAVISYEQYF.

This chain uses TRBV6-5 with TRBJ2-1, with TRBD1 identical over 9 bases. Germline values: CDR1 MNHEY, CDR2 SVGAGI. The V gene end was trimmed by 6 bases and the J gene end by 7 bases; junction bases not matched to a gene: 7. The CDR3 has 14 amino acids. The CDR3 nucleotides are TGTGCCAGCAGAAATGACAGGGGGGAAAATGAGCAGTTCTTC. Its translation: CASRNDRGENEQFF.

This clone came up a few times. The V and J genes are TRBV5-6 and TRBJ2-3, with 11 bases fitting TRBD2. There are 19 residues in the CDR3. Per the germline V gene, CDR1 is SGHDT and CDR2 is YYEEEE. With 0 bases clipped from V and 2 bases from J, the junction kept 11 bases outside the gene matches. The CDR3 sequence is CASSLEASGGPSDTDTQYF. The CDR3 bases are TGTGCCAGCAGCTTGGAGGCTAGCGGGGGGCCGAGTGACACAGATACGCAGTATTTT.

CDR3 in amino acids: CASSLTTGGNQPQHF. CDR3 DNA sequence: TGTGCCAGCAGCTTAACGACAGGGGGAAATCAGCCCCAGCATTTT. This chain connects TRBV11-2 to TRBJ1-5; 9 nucleotides line up with TRBD1. CDR3 length: 15 amino acids. V shed 2 bases, J shed 4 bases, and the junction held 3 bases outside the gene matches. Germline V CDR1 and CDR2: SGHAT, FQNNGV.

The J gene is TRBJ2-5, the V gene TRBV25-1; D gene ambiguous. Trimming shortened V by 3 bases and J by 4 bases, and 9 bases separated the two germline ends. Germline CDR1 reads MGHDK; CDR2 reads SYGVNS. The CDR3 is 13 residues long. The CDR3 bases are TGTGCCAGCAGTGATTCTCGGAGAGAGACCCAGTACTTC. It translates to CASSDSRRETQYF. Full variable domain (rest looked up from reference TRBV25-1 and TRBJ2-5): EADIYQTPRYLVIGTGKKITLECSQTMGHDKMYWYQQDPGMELHLIHYSYGVNSTEKGDLSSESTVSRIRTEHFPLTLESARPSHTSQYLCASSDSRRETQYFGPGTRLLVL.

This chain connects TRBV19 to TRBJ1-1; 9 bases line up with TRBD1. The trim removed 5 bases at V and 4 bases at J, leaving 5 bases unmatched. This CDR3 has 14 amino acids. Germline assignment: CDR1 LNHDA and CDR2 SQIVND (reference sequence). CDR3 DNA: TGTGCCAGTAGTCAAGGACAGGGGCCCACTGAAGCTTTCTTT. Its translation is CASSQGQGPTEAFF.